This is a list of T cell receptor beta chains from one sample in a study of cytomegalovirus exposure and HLA in healthy donors. TCRdb keeps only in-frame clones here, not all; method: immunoSEQ multiplex PCR. The sample lists 100,000 to 150,000 clones; over 70% were seen once. Sequencing was carried out using PBMCs. These receptors came from a woman between 45 and 65 years old in good health and CMV-seronegative. Each CDR3 is given with its conserved first and last residue.

j_call: TRBJ2-7
v_call: TRBV11-2
cdr3_aa: CASSLDYLAYEQYF

j_call: TRBJ2-7
v_call: TRBV6-5
cdr3_aa: CASRGLAGPYEQYF

j_call: TRBJ2-1
v_call: TRBV4-2
cdr3_aa: CASSQIFSENEQFF

j_call: .
v_call: TRBV6-5
cdr3_aa: CASTPRDRGGEQYF

j_call: TRBJ1-2
v_call: TRBV7-9
cdr3_aa: CASSSSRQAYGYGYTF

j_call: TRBJ2-3
v_call: TRBV28
cdr3_aa: CASSILQGSTDTQYF

j_call: TRBJ1-1
v_call: TRBV7-2
cdr3_aa: CASSSTLTNTEAFF

j_call: TRBJ2-7
v_call: TRBV14
cdr3_aa: CASSHGAAVSYEQYF

j_call: TRBJ2-7
v_call: TRBV5-4
cdr3_aa: CASSLYAGAAREQYF

j_call: TRBJ2-7
v_call: TRBV6-1
cdr3_aa: CASSGATTYEQYF

j_call: TRBJ1-2
v_call: TRBV4-2
cdr3_aa: CASSQGQGLSSYGYTF

j_call: TRBJ2-2
v_call: TRBV28
cdr3_aa: CASSSPRRGTGELFF

j_call: TRBJ2-7
v_call: TRBV11-2
cdr3_aa: CASSSGTQYEQYF

j_call: TRBJ2-3
v_call: TRBV5-6
cdr3_aa: CASSLAGVTDTQYF

j_call: TRBJ2-1
v_call: TRBV30
cdr3_aa: CAWSVSSVHEQFF

j_call: TRBJ1-2
v_call: TRBV29-1
cdr3_aa: CSVGQGNGYTF

j_call: TRBJ1-2
v_call: TRBV4-1
cdr3_aa: CASSPSTEYYGYTF

j_call: TRBJ1-2
v_call: TRBV28
cdr3_aa: CASSSLGQAYGYTF

j_call: TRBJ2-4
v_call: TRBV7-9
cdr3_aa: CASSLNLRETNIQYF

j_call: TRBJ1-1
v_call: TRBV28
cdr3_aa: CASSLHQGLGNTEAFF

j_call: TRBJ2-1
v_call: TRBV6-4
cdr3_aa: CASSRRAENEQFF

j_call: TRBJ1-2
v_call: TRBV28
cdr3_aa: CASRAQDEYGYTF

j_call: TRBJ2-7
v_call: TRBV10-2
cdr3_aa: CASRTSVSSYEQYF

j_call: TRBJ1-5
v_call: TRBV4-1
cdr3_aa: CASSQPDRENQPQHF

j_call: TRBJ2-7
v_call: TRBV30
cdr3_aa: CAWSYKGQRYEQYF